This passage covers 29 T cell receptor beta chains from one sample sequenced in a study of shared clonotypes between healthy human individuals. The table came from immunoSEQ multiplex PCR; TCRdb's copy has only in-frame clones and leaves some out. The data show approximately 720,000 clones, with roughly 70% seen just once and 1.5% to 2% held by the top ten. Material: memory CD4+ T cells sorted from blood. Noted subset: CD45RA-negative fraction. All receptors come from a woman younger than 45 in good health.

This clone was detected only a few times. The V and J genes are TRBV10-2 and TRBJ2-7; 9 bases fit TRBD1. The CDR3 loop spans 14 amino acids. The V gene's germline CDR1 is WSHSY and CDR2 SAAADI. V gave up 6 bases and J gave up 5 bases; unmatched junction bases: 8. The CDR3 here is CASSIQGAGDEQYF. CDR3 in DNA: TGCGCCAGCAGCATACAGGGGGCTGGCGACGAGCAGTACTTC.

DNA of the CDR3: TGTGCCAGCAGTGAAGGTCGACGGGAGAACACTGAAGCTTTCTTT. It is translated as CASSEGRRENTEAFF. The chain uses TRBV2 and TRBJ1-1; D gene uncertain. This CDR3 is 15 amino acids long. V was clipped by 1 base and J by 1 base, with 10 bases between them. In germline, CDR1 is SNHLY, CDR2 FYNNEI.

This clone was found a few times. The rearrangement uses TRBV5-4 and TRBJ1-4; 12 bases align to TRBD1. Germline CDR1 reads SGHNT; CDR2 reads YYREEE (reference sequence). The CDR3 length is 17 residues. Trimming removed 4 bases from V and 10 bases from J; junction bases left unmatched: 14. As DNA, the CDR3 is TGTGCCAGCAGCCGAGGGGGACAGGGGGCGACTTTTCCAAAACTGTTTTTT. Translated, it gives CASSRGGQGATFPKLFF. Full variable domain (missing parts from reference TRBV5-4 and TRBJ1-4): ETGVTQSPTHLIKTRGQQVTLRCSSQSGHNTVSWYQQALGQGPQFIFQYYREEENGRGNFPPRFSGLQFPNYSSELNVNALELDDSALYLCASSRGGQGATFPKLFFGSGTQLSVL.

The CDR3 loop reads CASLAPTDTQYF. Written as DNA, the CDR3 is TGCGCCTCTCTGGCGCCCACAGATACGCAGTATTTT. This chain connects TRBV10-2 to TRBJ2-3, with unresolved D. Per germline, CDR1 WSHSY and CDR2 SAAADI. Trimming took off 11 bases at V and 2 bases at J, with 11 bases between the two ends. The CDR3 is 12 amino acids.

Note on this clone: A single base is all that separates this from a far larger clone, so a read error is likely. Other nucleotide sequences from this sample produce the same CDR3. This chain uses TRBV7-2 with TRBJ2-7; possibly TRBD1 for D (5 bases). Per the germline V gene, CDR1 is SGHTA and CDR2 is FQGNSA. The CDR3 extends over 12 amino acids. The germline V and J ends were trimmed by 2 bases and 3 bases, with 5 bases remaining between them. CDR3 in amino acids: CASSLQGYEQYF. For the CDR3, the DNA is TGTGCCAGCAGCTTACAGGGCTACGAGCAGTACTTC.

This sequence joins TRBV18 and TRBJ2-6; 7 nucleotides match TRBD1. Germline V gives CDR1 KGHSH, CDR2 LQKENI. After removal of 5 bases from V and 2 bases from J, the junction contained 3 bases not matched to a gene. The CDR3 runs to 15 residues. The CDR3 spells CASSTDRAGANVLTF. In DNA form, the CDR3 reads TGTGCCAGCTCAACCGACAGGGCTGGGGCCAACGTCCTGACTTTC.

This chain connects TRBV28 to TRBJ2-2, with D perhaps matching TRBD2 (5 bases). The CDR3 is 18 amino acids. Germline CDR1 MDHEN, CDR2 SYDVKM. Deletions cut 6 bases from V and 1 base from J, with 21 bases between. CDR3 bases: TGTGCCAGCAGCCCCCCCCCTTTTAGGAGGAGGAACACCGGGGAGCTGTTTTTT. This gives the protein CASSPPPFRRRNTGELFF.

This chain connects TRBV12-5 to TRBJ2-1; perhaps D is TRBD1 or TRBD2 (6 bases each). CDR3 size: 17 residues. The germline gives CDR1 LGHNT, CDR2 FRNRAP. Between the trimmed V and J ends, which lost 0 bases and 5 bases, there was a span of 17 bases. CDR3 loop: CASGLVIGGTRDNEQFF. The CDR3 DNA reads as TGTGCTAGTGGTTTGGTAATAGGCGGGACACGAGACAATGAGCAGTTCTTC.

The chain couples TRBV19 to TRBJ2-1; D call uncertain. The germline gives CDR1 LNHDA, CDR2 SQIVND (reference sequence). V was clipped by 3 bases and J by 2 bases, with 8 bases between them. This CDR3 comprises 14 residues. In DNA, the CDR3 is TGTGCCAGTAGTATGGGCTCCACCTACAATGAGCAGTTCTTC. It yields the protein CASSMGSTYNEQFF.

This clone was seen just once. This sequence joins TRBV11-2 and TRBJ2-3, with TRBD2 identical over 9 bases. In germline, CDR1 is SGHAT, CDR2 FQNNGV. This CDR3 is built from 14 residues. Germline trimming cut 4 bases from V and 4 bases from J; bases unmatched to any gene: 3. This CDR3 reads CASSSGLAPDTQYF. The CDR3 DNA is TGTGCCAGCAGCTCAGGACTAGCGCCAGATACGCAGTATTTT. The full variable domain, with the rest looked up from reference TRBV11-2 and TRBJ2-3, is EAGVAQSPRYKIIEKRQSVAFWCNPISGHATLYWYQQILGQGPKLLIQFQNNGVVDDSQLPKDRFSAERLKGVDSTLKIQPAKLEDSAVYLCASSSGLAPDTQYFGPGTRLTVL.

The J gene is TRBJ2-7, the V gene TRBV11-2; D is uncertain. V gave up 4 bases and J gave up 3 bases, with 13 bases separating them. Germline values: CDR1 SGHAT, CDR2 FQNNGV. The CDR3 length is 14 residues. CDR3 nucleotides: TGTGCCAGCAGCTCCCGGGTCCCTAACTACGAGCAGTACTTC. This sequence encodes CASSSRVPNYEQYF.

The gene calls are TRBV2 and TRBJ2-1; 7 bases agree with TRBD2. V was clipped by 7 bases and J by 4 bases; unmatched bases: 13. Germline V gene lookup returns CDR1 SNHLY and CDR2 FYNNEI. The CDR3 totals 16 residues. DNA of the CDR3: TGTGCCAGCAATAGGCGGGAGATGGGGTTTTACAATGAGCAGTTCTTC. Translation: CASNRREMGFYNEQFF.

V is TRBV5-1 and J is TRBJ2-2; either TRBD1 or TRBD2 may supply D (5 bases each). Germline lookup yields CDR1 SGHRS and CDR2 YFSETQ. The CDR3 spans 17 residues. V lost 4 bases, J lost 5 bases, and 21 bases lay in between. CDR3 sequence (DNA): TGCGCCAGCAGCCCAATGTCGTCGGGGCAGAATACCGGGGAGCTGTTTTTT. Translation: CASSPMSSGQNTGELFF.

This clone was observed once. The rearrangement uses TRBV7-2 and TRBJ2-7, with D unclear. V was trimmed by 3 bases and J by 5 bases, leaving 14 bases between them. Germline V CDR1 and CDR2: SGHTA, FQGNSA. This CDR3 contains 14 residues. The CDR3 DNA sequence: TGTGCCAGCAGCTTGACTGGGGTAGTACACGAGCAGTACTTC. Amino acids: CASSLTGVVHEQYF. Using reference TRBV7-2 and TRBJ2-7 for the parts outside the CDR3, the full variable domain is GAGVSQSPSNKVTEKGKDVELRCDPISGHTALYWYRQSLGQGLEFLIYFQGNSAPDKSGLPSDRFSAERTGGSVSTLTIQRTQQEDSAVYLCASSLTGVVHEQYFGPGTRLTVT.

This sequence joins TRBV28 and TRBJ1-4; D is possibly TRBD1 (6 bases). Germline CDR1 is MDHEN and CDR2 is SYDVKM. The CDR3 sequence is 14 residues long. Trimming took 6 bases from V and 4 from J, leaving 12 bases between them. The CDR3 protein is CASRGHRVNEKLFF. Written as DNA, the CDR3 is TGTGCCAGCAGGGGACATAGGGTTAATGAAAAACTGTTTTTT.

V usage is TRBV30 and J usage is TRBJ1-6; no clear D. Germline V gene data show CDR1 as GTSNPN and CDR2 as SVGIG (reference sequence). CDR3 length: 16 amino acids. The germline V and J ends were trimmed by 4 bases and 7 bases, with 20 bases remaining between them. The CDR3 sequence: CAWTPGRSNWNSPLHF. The CDR3 DNA sequence: TGTGCCTGGACCCCCGGGAGATCAAACTGGAATTCACCCCTCCACTTT.

The chain joins TRBV2 to TRBJ2-6, with TRBD2 matching 7 bases. Trimming removed 6 bases from V and 2 bases from J; junction bases left unmatched: 7. CDR3 length: 16 residues. CDR1 and CDR2 from the germline V gene are SNHLY and FYNNEI. The CDR3 protein is CASRVMGGTGANVLTF. CDR3 nucleotides: TGTGCCAGCAGAGTCATGGGGGGGACTGGGGCCAACGTCCTGACTTTC.

The rearrangement links TRBV6-1 to TRBJ2-1; possibly TRBD1 or TRBD2 for D (7 bases each). The CDR3 has 15 amino acids. V lost 7 bases, J lost 5 bases, and 18 bases lay in between. In germline, CDR1 is MNHNS, CDR2 SASEGT. Here the CDR3 reads CASMTGWGRDNEQFF. The CDR3 DNA sequence: TGTGCCAGCATGACAGGGTGGGGGAGGGACAATGAGCAGTTCTTC.

This rearrangement joins TRBV18 to TRBJ1-4; D is undetermined. This CDR3 has 15 amino acids. Per germline, CDR1 KGHSH and CDR2 LQKENI. V lost 3 bases and J 7 bases, leaving 15 bases between the germline ends. The CDR3 DNA sequence: TGTGCCAGCTCACCTAACAACGGGTACGGTGAAAAACTGTTTTTT. Protein sequence: CASSPNNGYGEKLFF.

The chain uses TRBV6-5 and TRBJ2-7, with D unresolved. The V end was cut by 6 bases, the J end by 6 bases, with 15 bases between. Germline V gene lookup returns CDR1 MNHEY and CDR2 SVGAGI. CDR3 length equals 13 residues. CDR3 sequence reads: CASSPVMPAEQYF. The CDR3 DNA is TGTGCCAGCAGCCCCGTAATGCCGGCCGAGCAGTACTTC.

The chain couples TRBV7-9 to TRBJ2-7; 7 nucleotides line up with TRBD2. The CDR3 has 15 residues. Germline CDR1 reads SEHNR; CDR2 reads FQNEAQ (reference sequence). With V trimmed by 5 bases and J by 3 bases, 10 bases remained unmatched. CDR3: CASSPFSSGHYEQYF. In DNA, the CDR3 is TGTGCCAGCAGCCCCTTTTCTAGCGGTCACTACGAGCAGTACTTC.

This clone has just a few counts. CDR3 sequence reads: CASSVGRQLNYGYTF. As DNA, the CDR3 is TGTGCCAGCAGCGTAGGCCGACAGTTGAACTATGGCTACACCTTC. The rearrangement uses TRBV9 and TRBJ1-2; weak D call: TRBD1 (5 bases). The germline CDR1 and CDR2 sequences are SGDLS and YYNGEE. The V end was cut by 0 bases, the J end by 2 bases, with 11 bases between. This CDR3 is 15 amino acids long.

In this sample, this clone turned up once. This chain links TRBV11-3 with TRBJ1-5; 7 bases are a match to TRBD1. With 1 base clipped from V and 2 bases from J, the junction kept 11 bases outside the gene matches. CDR1 is SGHNT, CDR2 YENEEA, per germline. The CDR3 has 18 residues. Here the CDR3 reads CASSLGGTGDRRNQPQHF. As DNA, the CDR3 is TGTGCCAGCAGCTTAGGAGGTACAGGGGATAGGCGCAATCAGCCCCAGCATTTT.

The chain is built from TRBV4-1 and TRBJ1-1; D is unclear. This CDR3 spans 15 amino acids. The V gene's germline CDR1 is MGHRA and CDR2 YSYEKL. Trimming took off 4 bases at V and 7 bases at J, with 19 bases between the two ends. The CDR3 here is CASSRSQETASEAFF. CDR3 in DNA: TGCGCCAGCAGCCGCTCCCAAGAGACCGCCAGTGAAGCTTTCTTT.

J is TRBJ2-7 and V is TRBV6-1, with D tentatively TRBD2 (6 bases). CDR3 length equals 14 residues. Per germline, CDR1 MNHNS and CDR2 SASEGT. The V gene lost 8 bases and the J gene lost 0 bases, with 14 bases spanning the gap. Here the CDR3 DNA reads TGTGCCAGCGGGGGGAGAGGAGCCTCCTACGAGCAGTACTTC. Translation: CASGGRGASYEQYF.

This rearrangement joins TRBV13 to TRBJ2-1, with no clear D. Germline V CDR1 and CDR2: PRHDT, FYEKMQ (reference sequence). This CDR3 has 14 residues. The V gene lost 8 bases and the J gene lost 0 bases, with 11 bases spanning the gap. The CDR3 DNA follows: TGTGCCAGCCACTGGCGAAGCTCCTACAATGAGCAGTTCTTC. Protein product: CASHWRSSYNEQFF.

The chain has TRBV6-5 and TRBJ2-4, with 9 bases that match TRBD2. Germline loops: CDR1 MNHEY, CDR2 SVGAGI. V was clipped by 0 bases and J by 8 bases; unmatched bases: 5. CDR3 length: 15 residues. CDR3 protein: CASSYSAGGVDIQYF. CDR3 nucleotides: TGTGCCAGCAGTTACTCAGCGGGAGGTGTGGACATTCAGTACTTC.

The chain joins TRBV18 to TRBJ2-1; TRBD2 matches 8 bases. CDR3 size: 13 residues. Unmatched junction bases numbered 5, after V lost 6 bases and J lost 7 bases. CDR1 is KGHSH, CDR2 LQKENI, per germline. Here the CDR3 DNA reads TGTGCCAGCTCCCCTGGGACTAGTAATGAGCAGTTCTTC. Protein sequence: CASSPGTSNEQFF.

The CDR3 DNA is TGCGCCAGCAGCAATGGACAGGGTCCTCTCTACGAGCAGTACTTC. Amino acid sequence: CASSNGQGPLYEQYF. The genes are TRBV5-1 and TRBJ2-7, with 8 bases that match TRBD1. V dropped 4 bases and J dropped 3; count of bases not matched to a gene: 9. CDR1 and CDR2 (germline): SGHRS, YFSETQ. The CDR3 length is 15 residues.